A selection of T cell receptor beta chains follows, all from one sample in a study of shared clonotypes between healthy human individuals. Sequenced by immunoSEQ multiplex PCR; TCRdb stores in-frame clones only, minus some. The sample holds 650,000 to 750,000 clones, about two thirds seen once. Sequenced sample: memory CD4+ T cells sorted from blood. The receptors were gathered from a woman under 40 in good health. The CDR3 runs from the conserved cysteine through the conserved F or W. The D gene is left open where the match is weak. Part of the rows lack a size; the others show once, few, many or a class for expanded clones.

TRBV6-1	13	TRBJ1-3	-	-	CATPDTPGNTIYF	TGTGCCACCCCCGACACGCCTGGAAACACCATATATTTT
TRBV19	15	TRBJ2-2	-	-	CASTNRVMNTGELFF	TGTGCCAGTACGAACAGGGTGATGAACACCGGGGAGCTGTTTTTT
TRBV6-5	13	TRBJ1-4	-	-	CASRPTGRGKLFF	TGTGCCAGCAGACCGACGGGGCGAGGAAAACTGTTTTTT
TRBV9	16	TRBJ2-5	TRBD2	-	CASSVAGAGGGETQYF	TGTGCCAGCAGCGTAGCGGGCGCGGGAGGCGGTGAGACCCAGTACTTC
TRBV15	17	TRBJ1-5	TRBD1	-	CATSNRKDRGRNQPQHF	TGTGCCACCAGCAACAGAAAAGACAGGGGGCGCAATCAGCCCCAGCATTTT
TRBV5-1	15	TRBJ2-2	TRBD1	-	CASSLGTGGPGELFF	TGCGCCAGCAGCTTGGGGACAGGGGGCCCCGGGGAGCTGTTTTTT
TRBV4-1	15	TRBJ2-3	TRBD2	once	CASSLQRGLTDTQYF	TGCGCCAGCAGTCTACAGCGGGGCCTAACTGATACGCAGTATTTT
TRBV11-3	18	TRBJ2-5	TRBD2	-	CASSLAGSTSGSMETQYF	TGTGCCAGCAGCTTAGCTGGTTCAACTAGCGGGAGTATGGAGACCCAGTACTTC
TRBV27	12	TRBJ2-1	-	-	CASSSRDKKQFF	TGTGCCAGCAGTTCCAGGGACAAGAAGCAGTTCTTC
TRBV11-2	10	TRBJ2-7	-	-	CASSLFEQYF	TGTGCCAGCAGCTTATTCGAGCAGTACTTC
TRBV15	17	TRBJ1-4	-	-	CATSHRGYSLANEKLFF	TGTGCCACCAGCCACCGGGGCTACAGTTTGGCTAATGAAAAACTGTTTTTT
TRBV6-5	13	TRBJ1-1	-	-	CASSYLGKTEAFF	TGTGCCAGCAGTTACCTTGGGAAAACTGAAGCTTTCTTT
TRBV10-3	15	TRBJ2-7	TRBD2	-	CAISESAGARNEQYF	TGTGCCATCAGTGAGTCCGCGGGAGCCCGAAACGAGCAGTACTTC
TRBV7-9	14	TRBJ2-7	-	-	CASSLQSDSATAYF	TGTGCCAGCAGCTTGCAATCGGACAGCGCCACCGCGTACTTC
TRBV7-9	15	TRBJ2-3	-	-	CASSLRRDLTDTQYF	TGTGCCAGCAGCTTACGCCGGGATTTGACAGATACGCAGTATTTT
TRBV29-1	15	TRBJ2-1	TRBD2	once	CSVSGTSGKGGEQFF	TGCAGCGTCTCCGGGACTAGCGGGAAGGGGGGTGAGCAGTTCTTC
TRBV6-1	14	TRBJ1-1	-	-	CASSAEGTYTEAFF	TGTGCCAGCAGTGCCGAGGGGACTTACACTGAAGCTTTCTTT
TRBV30	16	TRBJ2-5	TRBD1	few	CAWSSDRVPSQETQYF	TGTGCCTGGAGTTCAGACAGGGTCCCTTCCCAAGAGACCCAGTACTTC
TRBV11-2	13	TRBJ2-1	-	-	CASSFMLDNEQFF	TGTGCCAGCAGCTTCATGCTAGACAATGAGCAGTTCTTC
TRBV19	15	TRBJ2-1	TRBD2	-	CASSATSGRAYEQFF	TGTGCCAGTAGCGCTACTAGCGGGAGGGCCTATGAGCAGTTCTTC
TRBV5-1	14	TRBJ2-1	TRBD1	-	CASSIGTGGVEQFF	TGCGCCAGCAGCATCGGGACAGGGGGAGTTGAGCAGTTCTTC
TRBV7-1	12	TRBJ1-2	-	-	CASSLRGYGYTF	TGTGCCAGCAGCTTGCGGGGATATGGCTACACCTTC
TRBV29-1	13	TRBJ2-5	-	once	CSVVRGRWETRYF	TGCAGCGTTGTTAGGGGGAGGTGGGAGACCCGGTACTTC
TRBV2	14	TRBJ2-5	-	-	CASSLQGFGETQYF	TGTGCCAGCAGCCTACAGGGATTTGGAGAGACCCAGTACTTC
TRBV18	12	TRBJ1-2	-	-	CASSRDLDGYTF	TGTGCCAGCTCACGGGACTTGGATGGCTACACCTTC
TRBV5-8	14	TRBJ1-5	-	-	CASSLSWGNQPQHF	TGTGCCAGCAGCTTGAGTTGGGGGAATCAGCCCCAGCATTTT
TRBV5-1	17	TRBJ2-3	TRBD2	once	CASSLSSRTSGTDTQYF	TGCGCCAGCAGCTTAAGTTCTAGGACTAGCGGCACAGATACGCAGTATTTT
TRBV19	16	TRBJ2-3	-	-	CASSRRGGLPPDTQYF	TGTGCCAGTAGTCGACGCGGGGGCTTACCCCCAGATACGCAGTATTTT
TRBV27	15	TRBJ2-6	-	-	CASSYDVSGANVLTF	TGTGCCAGCAGTTACGACGTCTCTGGGGCCAACGTCCTGACTTTC
TRBV9	14	TRBJ1-5	TRBD1	-	CASSPTGLDQPQHF	TGTGCCAGCAGCCCGACAGGGTTGGATCAGCCCCAGCATTTT
TRBV9	15	TRBJ2-1	-	-	CASSVDGISANEQFF	TGTGCCAGCAGCGTAGATGGGATCTCGGCCAATGAGCAGTTCTTC
TRBV6-1	14	TRBJ2-7	-	once	CASSGYGQPYEQYF	TGTGCCAGCAGTGGATATGGACAGCCCTACGAGCAGTACTTC
TRBV12-2	16	TRBJ1-2	-	-	CASRFPEAPRQDGYTF	TGTGCAAGTCGCTTCCCGGAGGCCCCCCGACAAGATGGCTACACCTTC
TRBV19	13	TRBJ1-1	-	-	CASSVQVNTEAFF	TGTGCCAGTAGCGTACAGGTGAACACTGAAGCTTTCTTT
TRBV28	15	TRBJ1-5	TRBD1	-	CASSPLTGGNQPQHF	TGTGCCAGCAGTCCTTTAACAGGGGGCAATCAGCCCCAGCATTTT
TRBV25-1	14	TRBJ1-5	TRBD1	-	CASSGGAGGQPQHF	TGTGCCAGCAGTGGAGGGGCAGGGGGCCAGCCCCAGCATTTT
TRBV27	14	TRBJ1-2	-	few	CASSNRELAYGYTF	TGTGCCAGCAGTAACCGGGAGCTCGCCTATGGCTACACCTTC
TRBV7-2	15	TRBJ1-5	TRBD1	-	CASSFPGQDHQPQHF	TGTGCCAGCAGCTTTCCCGGACAGGACCATCAGCCCCAGCATTTT
TRBV14	13	TRBJ1-2	-	-	CASSPRVGGGYTF	TGTGCCAGCAGCCCCAGGGTCGGCGGTGGCTACACCTTC
TRBV11-3	13	TRBJ1-5	TRBD1	-	CASSGTENQPQHF	TGTGCCAGCAGCGGGACAGAAAATCAGCCCCAGCATTTT
TRBV20-1	10	TRBJ2-1	-	-	CSASQAEQFF	TGCAGTGCTAGTCAAGCTGAGCAGTTCTTC
TRBV4-1	15	TRBJ1-5	-	-	CASSQDQVQARPQHF	TGCGCCAGCAGCCAAGATCAGGTCCAGGCCCGACCCCAGCATTTT
TRBV5-1	14	TRBJ1-2	TRBD1	-	CASSPGTGNRGYTF	TGCGCCAGCAGCCCGGGGACAGGGAATCGGGGCTACACCTTC
TRBV2	16	TRBJ1-1	-	-	CASRPPGRTGGAEAFF	TGTGCCAGCAGACCTCCGGGCCGCACCGGGGGAGCTGAAGCTTTCTTT
TRBV28	14	TRBJ1-2	TRBD1	-	CASRDTGGSYGYTF	TGTGCCAGCAGGGATACAGGGGGCTCCTATGGCTACACCTTC
TRBV29-1	15	TRBJ2-1	TRBD2	few	CSVKLAGRSYNEQFF	TGCAGCGTCAAGCTAGCGGGGCGCTCCTACAATGAGCAGTTCTTC
TRBV7-2	14	TRBJ2-1	-	-	CASSLATLGSWEFF	TGTGCCAGCAGCTTAGCAACTTTGGGGAGCTGGGAGTTCTTC
TRBV19	15	TRBJ1-2	-	-	CASKRAGKTNYGYTF	TGTGCCAGTAAGAGGGCAGGGAAAACTAACTATGGCTACACCTTC
TRBV27	15	TRBJ2-3	-	once	CARALPSVSTDTQYF	TGTGCCAGGGCCCTTCCCTCCGTAAGCACAGATACGCAGTATTTT
TRBV30	13	TRBJ1-5	TRBD1	-	CAWSRDSNQPQHF	TGTGCCTGGAGCCGGGACAGTAATCAGCCCCAGCATTTT
TRBV2	15	TRBJ2-7	TRBD2	-	CASSPLTSEAYEQYF	TGTGCCAGCAGTCCTTTGACTAGCGAGGCCTACGAGCAGTACTTC
TRBV5-4	17	TRBJ2-2	-	-	CASSASTGPTNTGELFF	TGTGCCAGCAGCGCCTCTACGGGACCGACGAACACCGGGGAGCTGTTTTTT
TRBV30	13	TRBJ2-7	-	-	CAWSSGATYEQYF	TGTGCCTGGAGCTCGGGCGCTACCTACGAGCAGTACTTC
TRBV19	16	TRBJ1-1	-	once	CASRGVWGGRNTEAFF	TGTGCCAGTAGAGGGGTTTGGGGAGGGCGGAACACTGAAGCTTTCTTT